The present entry profiles one T cell receptor beta chain with its context. One junction end disagrees with the germline gene, perhaps due to a read error. The data belong to a study of Graves' ophthalmopathy and Graves' hyperthyroidism. The authors isolated PBMCs from around 10 ml of fresh peripheral blood. This CDR3 is built from 13 residues. Germline loops: CDR1 GTSNPN, CDR2 SVGIG (reference sequence). Amplifying from RNA transcripts, the study obtained TCR beta CDR3 regions. An initial RT-PCR round employing HTBI primers preceded a second-round multiplex PCR. Each CDR3 protein is one row after TCRdb ran MiXCR on the multiplex PCR reads. The sample lists 400,000 to 450,000 distinct CDR3 sequences, more than 20% occurring once.

This receptor was identified in a woman aged 18-30 years with stable Graves' hyperthyroidism. The J gene is TRBJ1-1, the V gene TRBV30, with unresolved D. The specimen sequenced was peripheral blood. CDR3 loop: CAQAAEGNTDAFF. The DNA of the CDR3 is TGTGCCCAAGCAGCAGAGGGCAACACTGACGCTTTCTTT.